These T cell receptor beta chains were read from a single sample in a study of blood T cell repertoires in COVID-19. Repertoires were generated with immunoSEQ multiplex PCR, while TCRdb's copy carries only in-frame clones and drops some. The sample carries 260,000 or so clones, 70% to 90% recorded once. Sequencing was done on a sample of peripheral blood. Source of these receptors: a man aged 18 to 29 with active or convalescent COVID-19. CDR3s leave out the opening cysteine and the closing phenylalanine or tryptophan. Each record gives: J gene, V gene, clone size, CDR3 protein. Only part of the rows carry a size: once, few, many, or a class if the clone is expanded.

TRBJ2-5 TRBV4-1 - ASSQPPGLAGVQETQY
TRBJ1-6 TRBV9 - ASNRDLSPLH
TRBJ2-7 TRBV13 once ASSSSGASSYEQY
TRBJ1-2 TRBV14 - ASSQLGLYYGYT
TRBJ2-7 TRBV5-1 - ASSPGQSYEQY
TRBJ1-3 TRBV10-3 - ASREGWNGNTIY
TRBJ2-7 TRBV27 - ASSLGVTGSEQY
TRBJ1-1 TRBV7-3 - ASSLAENTEAF
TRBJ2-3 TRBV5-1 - ASSLILAGGKADTQY
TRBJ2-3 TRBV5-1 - ASSPDRGGTDTQY
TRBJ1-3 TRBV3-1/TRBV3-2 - ASSQDGGVTSGNTIY
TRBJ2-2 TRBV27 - ASSLTRGGELF
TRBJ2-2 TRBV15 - ATSRSPGQGTTGELF
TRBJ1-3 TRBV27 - ASSLTGVTGNTIY
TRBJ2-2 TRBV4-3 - ASSLGTANTGELF
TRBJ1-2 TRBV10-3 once AISSDLQGLSHGYT
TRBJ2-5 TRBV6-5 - ASSYSLLETQY
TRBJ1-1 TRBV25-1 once ASSTPGGHTEAF
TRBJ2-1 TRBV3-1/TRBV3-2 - ASSQEAAGVRYNEQF
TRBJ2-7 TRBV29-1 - SVKRNLSYEQY
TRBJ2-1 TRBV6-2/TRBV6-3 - ASSYSTGVSYNEQF
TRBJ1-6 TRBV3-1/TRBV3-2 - ASSQVGRGGSPLH
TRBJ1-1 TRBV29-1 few SVRGTLGPEAF
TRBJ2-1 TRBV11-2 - ASSTGGNEQF
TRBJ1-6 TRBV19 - ASSGLRGRNSPLH
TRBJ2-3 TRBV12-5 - ASGRTSGGLADTQY
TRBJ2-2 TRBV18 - ASSPEGAGGELF
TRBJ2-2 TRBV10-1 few ASSETVTTGTNPSGELF
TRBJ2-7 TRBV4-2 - ASSPAGTGLYEQY
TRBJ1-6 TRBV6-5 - ASSSRDRGGSPLH
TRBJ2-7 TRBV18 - ASSPPRVNTYEQY
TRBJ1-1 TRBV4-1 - ASSQFNRGWNTEAF
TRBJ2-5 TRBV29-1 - SVEEGGETQY
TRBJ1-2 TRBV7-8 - ASSLISGSANGYT
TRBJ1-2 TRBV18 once ASSPTGQGTGYGYT
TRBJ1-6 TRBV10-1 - ASSGTSYSPLH
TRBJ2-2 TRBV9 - AGTNPQRTENTGELF
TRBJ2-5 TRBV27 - ASSLRYQETQY
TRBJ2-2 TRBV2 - ASRGQGAVGELF
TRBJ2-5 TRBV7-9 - ASSLRTSGGETQY
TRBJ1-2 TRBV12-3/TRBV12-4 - ASSYSFNYGYT
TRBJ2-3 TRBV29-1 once SVTGGGDTQY
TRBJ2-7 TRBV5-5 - ASSTDRDSYEQY
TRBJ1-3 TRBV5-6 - ASSTLRTTGNTIY
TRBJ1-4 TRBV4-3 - ASSKYPTGLGEKLF